Listed here are 12 T cell receptor beta chains from one sample, sequenced in a study of T cells after yellow fever vaccination. TCRdb reprocessed the 5' RACE reads via MiXCR and lists one record per CDR3 protein. This table holds under 550,000 distinct CDR3 sequences, around a fifth found once. Sequenced material: PBMCs, taken 21 days after the first yellow fever vaccination. These receptors all come from a man between 18 and 35 years old who received the YFV17D yellow fever vaccine.

The chain couples TRBV30 to TRBJ1-2; D is unresolved. The germline V and J ends were trimmed by 8 bases and 0 bases, with 13 bases remaining between them. Germline CDR1 GTSNPN, CDR2 SVGIG (reference sequence). This CDR3 is 13 amino acids long. CDR3 DNA sequence: TGTGCCAGAAGTCCGGATTCTAACTATGGCTACACCTTC. Protein sequence: CARSPDSNYGYTF.

This clonotype was observed many times. V usage is TRBV20-1 and J usage is TRBJ2-1; 9 positions match TRBD2. This CDR3 has 15 residues. The V and J ends lost 6 bases and 5 bases, in that order; junction bases with no gene match: 11. Germline-derived CDR1 and CDR2 are DFQATT and SNEGSKA (reference sequence). CDR3 residues: CSAPVAGDRDNEQFF. The CDR3 nucleotides read TGCAGTGCGCCAGTAGCGGGGGATCGTGACAATGAGCAGTTCTTC.

The genes are TRBV7-8 and TRBJ2-7, with D perhaps TRBD2 (6 bases). With 7 bases removed from V and 5 bases from J, the gap between germline ends came to 18 bases. CDR1 and CDR2 from the germline V gene are SGHVS and FQNEAQ. There are 14 residues in the CDR3. CDR3 in DNA: TGTGCCAGCACCCCTAGACTAGATTCACACGAGCAGTACTTC. This encodes CASTPRLDSHEQYF.

The chain carries TRBV20-1 and TRBJ2-1, with D maybe TRBD1 (6 bases). The ends were cut back, 3 bases at V and 4 bases at J, with 16 bases in the middle. Germline CDR1 DFQATT, CDR2 SNEGSKA (reference sequence). CDR3 length: 15 residues. This chain's CDR3 is CSASSRGLSYNEQFF. CDR3 in DNA: TGCAGTGCTAGTAGCAGGGGCCTCTCATACAATGAGCAGTTCTTC.

In this sample, this clonotype turned up a few times. The chain joins TRBV27 to TRBJ2-4; the match to TRBD2 covers 14 bases. The CDR3 is 20 residues long. Unmatched junction bases numbered 10, after V lost 3 bases and J lost 0 bases. Germline V CDR1 and CDR2: MNHEY, SMNVEV (reference sequence). The CDR3 DNA is TGTGCCAGCAGTTTCCGCGGACTAGCGGGGGGCCCTATAGCCAAAAACATTCAGTACTTC. Amino acid sequence: CASSFRGLAGGPIAKNIQYF.

This chain connects TRBV20-1 to TRBJ2-7; D perhaps matches TRBD2 (7 bases). Trimming took 5 bases from V and 7 from J, leaving 12 bases between them. The CDR3 covers 11 residues. Per the germline V gene, CDR1 is DFQATT and CDR2 is SNEGSKA (reference sequence). The CDR3 is CSARGGGEQYF. DNA of the CDR3: TGCAGTGCTCGAGGGGGGGGGGAGCAGTACTTC.

This clonotype has ten or more counts. The CDR3: CASSPSPGLLLYGYTF. CDR3 DNA: TGTGCCAGCAGTCCGAGCCCGGGACTCCTCCTATATGGCTACACCTTC. This sequence joins TRBV12-3 or TRBV12-4 and TRBJ1-2; a possible D gene is TRBD1 (5 bases). The CDR3 is 16 residues long. V was cut by 5 bases and J by 5 bases, with 21 bases left in between.

This clonotype was recorded a few times. The chain recombines TRBV4-1 with TRBJ2-3; the D call may be TRBD1 or TRBD2 (5 bases each). Germline lookup yields CDR1 MGHRA and CDR2 YSYEKL. Trimming cost V 1 base and J 2 bases, with 10 bases left between them. The CDR3 is 15 residues long. CDR3 in DNA: TGCGCCAGCAGCCAAGTGATGGGGGACACAGATACGCAGTATTTT. Amino acid sequence: CASSQVMGDTDTQYF.

This chain joins TRBV10-3 and TRBJ2-3; 9 bases agree with TRBD2. V dropped 4 bases and J dropped 3; count of bases not matched to a gene: 5. Germline V CDR1 and CDR2: ENHRY, SYGVKD. The CDR3 has 15 residues. This CDR3 reads CAISGPGLATDTQYF. The DNA for the CDR3 is TGTGCCATCAGTGGACCTGGACTAGCGACAGATACGCAGTATTTT.

This clonotype was detected only a few times. V gene TRBV29-1 combines with J gene TRBJ1-1, with 9 bases lining up with TRBD1. The CDR3 has 13 amino acids. V trimming: 6 bases; J trimming: 1 base; junction bases outside the gene matches: 3. Per germline, CDR1 SQVTM and CDR2 ANQGSEA. The CDR3 DNA reads TGCAGCGTGACGACAGGGGGGAACACTGAAGCTTTCTTT. It translates to CSVTTGGNTEAFF.

The CDR3 region is CASSEDSQGVGSPLHF. The DNA for the CDR3 is TGTGCCAGCAGCGAAGATTCACAGGGCGTAGGTTCACCCCTCCACTTT. V and J are TRBV9 and TRBJ1-6; D perhaps matches TRBD1 (6 bases). The CDR3 sequence is 16 residues long. Germline V gives CDR1 SGDLS, CDR2 YYNGEE. Trimming took off 3 bases at V and 9 bases at J, with 19 bases between the two ends.

The chain is built from TRBV18 and TRBJ1-2; possibly TRBD1 for D (5 bases). This CDR3 is 13 amino acids long. The germline V gene encodes CDR1 KGHSH and CDR2 LQKENI. Trimming stripped 2 bases from V and 6 bases from J, with 10 bases between. For the CDR3, the DNA is TGTGCCAGCTCACCAAGGGGAAGCGATGGCTACACCTTC. Translated, it gives CASSPRGSDGYTF.